The 30 T cell receptor beta chains below all came from one sample that was sequenced in a study of T cells expressing NK-cell markers. TCRdb re-called the 5' RACE reads; one entry per CDR3 protein, DNA not given. The specimen's table records about 440,000 distinct CDR3 sequences. Source material: blood T cells: a sorted CD56 or NKG2C T cell subset, CD4+ or CD8+ T cells, or bulk PBMC T cells (not recorded which). The receptors were sampled from a woman between 18 and 70 years old in good health.

The chain uses TRBV2 and TRBJ2-3; TCRdb reports TRBD1, a call that lacks DNA to check it against. CDR3 length equals 15 residues. Germline values: CDR1 SNHLY, CDR2 FYNNEI. The CDR3 loop is CASSGTGATTDTQYF.

CDR3 region: CASSELRGTEAFF. This rearrangement joins TRBV25-1 to TRBJ1-1; the TCRdb call, TRBD1, lacks DNA for checking. This CDR3 spans 13 amino acids. Germline assignment: CDR1 MGHDK and CDR2 SYGVNS. The full variable domain, its missing parts supplied by reference TRBV25-1 and TRBJ1-1, is EADIYQTPRYLVIGTGKKITLECSQTMGHDKMYWYQQDPGMELHLIHYSYGVNSTEKGDLSSESTVSRIRTEHFPLTLESARPSHTSQYLCASSELRGTEAFFGQGTRLTVV.

This chain's CDR3 is CASSPRDEGNEQFF. The chain recombines TRBV19 with TRBJ2-1; TCRdb picks TRBD1, but there is no DNA to check that call. This CDR3 region has 14 residues. The germline V gene has CDR1 LNHDA and CDR2 SQIVND (reference sequence). The whole variable domain, filled in from reference TRBV19 and TRBJ2-1, reads DGGITQSPKYLFRKEGQNVTLSCEQNLNHDAMYWYRQDPGQGLRLIYYSQIVNDFQKGDIAEGYSVSREKKESFPLTVTSAQKNPTAFYLCASSPRDEGNEQFFGPGTRLTVL.

The rearrangement uses TRBV10-3 and TRBJ2-3; TCRdb's D call of TRBD1 is untestable without DNA. The germline V gene has CDR1 ENHRY and CDR2 SYGVKD. This CDR3 is built from 13 residues. The CDR3 loop reads CAIRGQGPDTQYF.

The chain links TRBV20-1 to TRBJ2-5; TCRdb reports TRBD1, a call that lacks DNA to check it against. This CDR3 region has 15 residues. CDR1 and CDR2 from the germline V gene are DFQATT and SNEGSKA (reference sequence). The CDR3 spells CSARDGTAVQETQYF.

The chain employs TRBV4-3 and TRBJ2-5. Germline CDR1 LGHNA, CDR2 YSLEER. This CDR3 spans 14 amino acids. CDR3 loop: CASSQEGRQETQYF.

The CDR3 sequence: CASGNGGMGTQYF. This chain uses TRBV12-5 with TRBJ2-5; the TRBD1 assignment by TCRdb is unverifiable without DNA. Germline CDR1 LGHNT, CDR2 FRNRAP. This CDR3 region has 13 residues.

The chain joins TRBV7-9 to TRBJ2-3; TCRdb outputs TRBD1, but without DNA this stays unchecked. This CDR3 comprises 16 residues. From germline, CDR1 is SEHNR and CDR2 FQNEAQ (reference sequence). CDR3 loop: CASSFRPGLAADTQYF.

V usage is TRBV29-1 and J usage is TRBJ1-2; without DNA, the TCRdb call of TRBD1 cannot be checked. The CDR3 loop spans 14 amino acids. Germline CDR1 is SQVTM and CDR2 is ANQGSEA. This CDR3 is CSVAGSQESYGYTF.

V gene TRBV12-3 or TRBV12-4 combines with J gene TRBJ2-5; no DNA is available, so the TRBD2 call from TCRdb remains unchecked. The CDR3 has 13 amino acids. The CDR3 loop is CATTVDFQETQYF.

The V gene is TRBV28, the J gene TRBJ2-7; TCRdb selects TRBD1, and the lack of DNA leaves this call unchecked. The CDR3 consists of 15 residues. Germline loops: CDR1 MDHEN, CDR2 SYDVKM. The CDR3 here is CASTKGRLTLNEQYF.

The chain links TRBV2 to TRBJ1-5. This CDR3 comprises 15 residues. The germline CDR1 and CDR2 sequences are SNHLY and FYNNEI. CDR3 in amino acids: CASRIGQGPIQPQHF.

The rearrangement joins TRBV9 to TRBJ2-1; TCRdb outputs TRBD2, but without DNA this stays unchecked. This CDR3 region has 15 residues. Germline CDR1 and CDR2: SGDLS and YYNGEE. CDR3 sequence reads: CASSVGVAGSNEQFF.

The V call is TRBV28, the J call TRBJ2-7; the D gene TCRdb calls, TRBD2, cannot be checked with no DNA. The CDR3 extends over 13 amino acids. Germline V gene lookup returns CDR1 MDHEN and CDR2 SYDVKM. CDR3 loop: CASSTPPIREQYF. Based on the CDR3 plus reference TRBV28 and TRBJ2-7, the full variable domain is DVKVTQSSRYLVKRTGEKVFLECVQDMDHENMFWYRQDPGLGLRLIYFSYDVKMKEKGDIPEGYSVSREKKERFSLILESASTNQTSMYLCASSTPPIREQYFGPGTRLTVT.

The gene calls are TRBV12-3 or TRBV12-4 and TRBJ2-3. The CDR3 is 12 residues long. The CDR3 protein is CASSSQFYTQYF.

This chain connects TRBV7-2 to TRBJ1-5. There are 14 residues in the CDR3. CDR1 SGHTA and CDR2 FQGNSA come from the germline V gene. The CDR3 loop reads CASSLEAGDQPQHF. Together with reference TRBV7-2 and TRBJ1-5, the CDR3 gives the full variable domain: GAGVSQSPSNKVTEKGKDVELRCDPISGHTALYWYRQSLGQGLEFLIYFQGNSAPDKSGLPSDRFSAERTGGSVSTLTIQRTQQEDSAVYLCASSLEAGDQPQHFGDGTRLSIL.

V usage is TRBV29-1 and J usage is TRBJ2-1; TCRdb gives TRBD1 as the D gene, but with no DNA this cannot be confirmed. The germline gives CDR1 SQVTM, CDR2 ANQGSEA. This CDR3 spans 13 amino acids. CDR3 loop: CSVASGVDNEQFF.

The gene calls are TRBV20-1 and TRBJ2-1; TCRdb reports TRBD2, a call that lacks DNA to check it against. CDR1 and CDR2 from the germline V gene are DFQATT and SNEGSKA (reference sequence). The CDR3 contains 14 residues. This CDR3 reads CSARLAGGWNEQFF.

V gene TRBV7-2 combines with J gene TRBJ2-3; TCRdb proposes TRBD1, but this gene call is untestable without DNA. Looked up from germline, CDR1 is SGHTA and CDR2 is FQGNSA. CDR3 length: 14 residues. The CDR3 is CASSPRKGTDTQYF. The variable domain in full, with the rest retrieved from reference TRBV7-2 and TRBJ2-3, is GAGVSQSPSNKVTEKGKDVELRCDPISGHTALYWYRQSLGQGLEFLIYFQGNSAPDKSGLPSDRFSAERTGGSVSTLTIQRTQQEDSAVYLCASSPRKGTDTQYFGPGTRLTVL.

V is TRBV20-1 and J is TRBJ2-5. The CDR3 runs to 12 residues. Germline-derived CDR1 and CDR2 are DFQATT and SNEGSKA (reference sequence). CDR3 protein: CSADSTQETQYF.

V is TRBV12-3 or TRBV12-4 and J is TRBJ2-3; TCRdb's assignment of TRBD1 cannot be checked, as there is no DNA. This CDR3 contains 16 residues. CDR3 residues: CASSLASADNTDTQYF.

V usage is TRBV20-1 and J usage is TRBJ2-1; TCRdb's D gene call, TRBD2, goes unchecked for lack of DNA. CDR3 size: 12 residues. From germline, CDR1 is DFQATT and CDR2 SNEGSKA (reference sequence). CDR3 residues: CSARPSGGEQFF.

The CDR3 loop is CASSLSGTPYEQYF. The chain has TRBV28 and TRBJ2-7. Per the germline V gene, CDR1 is MDHEN and CDR2 is SYDVKM. CDR3 size: 14 residues.

This rearrangement joins TRBV12-3 or TRBV12-4 to TRBJ2-3; TCRdb names TRBD1, which stays unverified in the absence of DNA. The length of the CDR3 is 16 residues. The CDR3 region is CASSTRQGAFGDTQYF.

The chain is built from TRBV4-1 and TRBJ1-1. CDR1 is MGHRA and CDR2 is YSYEKL in the germline V gene. The CDR3 loop spans 12 amino acids. CDR3 sequence reads: CASSQERTEAFF.

The V gene is TRBV29-1, the J gene TRBJ1-4. The CDR3 is 13 residues long. CDR1 and CDR2 (germline): SQVTM, ANQGSEA. CDR3 protein: CSAKGATNEKLFF.

This chain links TRBV6-4 with TRBJ2-2. Germline CDR1 MRHNA, CDR2 SNTAGT. The CDR3 runs to 13 residues. The CDR3 is CASSNENTGELFF.

The J gene is TRBJ1-4, the V gene TRBV18; TCRdb's D call, TRBD1, is unchecked because there is no DNA. The germline gives CDR1 KGHSH, CDR2 LQKENI. This CDR3 region has 13 residues. This CDR3 is CASSPPGIEKLFF. Complete variable domain (other parts from reference TRBV18 and TRBJ1-4): NAGVMQNPRHLVRRRGQEARLRCSPMKGHSHVYWYRQLPEEGLKFMVYLQKENIIDESGMPKERFSAEFPKEGPSILRIQQVVRGDSAAYFCASSPPGIEKLFFGSGTQLSVL.

The CDR3 spells CASSLGWADTQYF. This sequence joins TRBV7-3 and TRBJ2-3. The CDR3 is made up of 13 amino acids. The germline CDR1 and CDR2 sequences are SGHTA and FQGTGA.

The chain couples TRBV20-1 to TRBJ1-1. From germline, CDR1 is DFQATT and CDR2 SNEGSKA (reference sequence). CDR3 length equals 15 residues. Here the CDR3 reads CSARDLVQLGAEAFF.